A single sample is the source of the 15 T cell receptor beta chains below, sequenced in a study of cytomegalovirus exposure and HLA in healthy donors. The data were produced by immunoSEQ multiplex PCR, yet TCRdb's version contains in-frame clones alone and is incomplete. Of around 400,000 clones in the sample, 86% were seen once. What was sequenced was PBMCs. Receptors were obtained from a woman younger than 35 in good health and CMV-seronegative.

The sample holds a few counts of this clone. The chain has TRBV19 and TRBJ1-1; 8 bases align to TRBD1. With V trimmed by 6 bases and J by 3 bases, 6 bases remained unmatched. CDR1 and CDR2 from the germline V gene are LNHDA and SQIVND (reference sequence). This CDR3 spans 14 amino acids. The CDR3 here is CASRQQGQDTEAFF. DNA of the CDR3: TGTGCCAGTAGGCAACAGGGACAGGACACTGAAGCTTTCTTT.

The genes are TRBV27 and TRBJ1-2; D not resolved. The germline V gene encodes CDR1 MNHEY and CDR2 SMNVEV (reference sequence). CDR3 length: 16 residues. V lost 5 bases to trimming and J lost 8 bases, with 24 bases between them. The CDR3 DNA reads TGTGCCAGCAGTCCCCGGCGGGCAGGAGCTTTGGGGGGCTACACCTTC. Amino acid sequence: CASSPRRAGALGGYTF.

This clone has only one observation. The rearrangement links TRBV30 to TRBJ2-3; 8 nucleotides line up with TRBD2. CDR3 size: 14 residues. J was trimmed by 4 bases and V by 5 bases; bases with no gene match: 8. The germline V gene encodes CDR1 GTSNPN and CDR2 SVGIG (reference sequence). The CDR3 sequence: CAWEEAGVADTQYF. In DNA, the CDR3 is TGTGCCTGGGAGGAAGCGGGAGTGGCAGATACGCAGTATTTT.

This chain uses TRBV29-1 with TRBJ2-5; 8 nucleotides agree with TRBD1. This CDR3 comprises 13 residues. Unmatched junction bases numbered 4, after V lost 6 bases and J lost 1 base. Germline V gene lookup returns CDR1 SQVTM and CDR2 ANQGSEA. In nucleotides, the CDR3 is TGCAGCGTCTCCGGGACAGGCCAAGAGACCCAGTACTTC. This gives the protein CSVSGTGQETQYF.

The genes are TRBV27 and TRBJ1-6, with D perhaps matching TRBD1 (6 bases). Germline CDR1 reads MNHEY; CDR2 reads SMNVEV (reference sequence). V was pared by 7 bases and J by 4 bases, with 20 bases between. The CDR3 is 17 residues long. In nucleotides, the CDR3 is TGTGCCAGCACCCATCTAGGACAGAGCGGATATAATTCACCCCTCCACTTT. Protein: CASTHLGQSGYNSPLHF.

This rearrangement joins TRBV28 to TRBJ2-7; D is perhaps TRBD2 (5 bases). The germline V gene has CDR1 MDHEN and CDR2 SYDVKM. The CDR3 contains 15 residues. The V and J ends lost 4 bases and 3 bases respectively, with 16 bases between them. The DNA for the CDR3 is TGTGCCAGCAGTTGGCGTCTAGCAGATTACTACGAGCAGTACTTC. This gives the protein CASSWRLADYYEQYF.

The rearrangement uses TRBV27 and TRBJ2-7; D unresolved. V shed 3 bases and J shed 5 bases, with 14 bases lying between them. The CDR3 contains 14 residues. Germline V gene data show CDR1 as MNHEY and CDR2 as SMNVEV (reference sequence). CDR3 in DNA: TGTGCCAGCAGTTTGGCGCCAGGTCACGACGAGCAGTACTTC. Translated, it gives CASSLAPGHDEQYF.

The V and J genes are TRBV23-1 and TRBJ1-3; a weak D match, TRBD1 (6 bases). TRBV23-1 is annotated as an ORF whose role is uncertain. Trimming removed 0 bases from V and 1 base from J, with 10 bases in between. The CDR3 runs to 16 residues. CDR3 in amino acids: CASSQSLDSSGNTIYF. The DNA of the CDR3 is TGCGCCAGCAGTCAATCGTTGGACAGTTCTGGAAACACCATATATTTT.

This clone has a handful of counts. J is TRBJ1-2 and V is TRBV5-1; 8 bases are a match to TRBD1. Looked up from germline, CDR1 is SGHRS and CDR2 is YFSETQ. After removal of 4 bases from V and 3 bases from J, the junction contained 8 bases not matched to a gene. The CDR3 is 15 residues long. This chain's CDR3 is CASSPSGGVDYGYTF. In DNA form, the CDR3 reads TGCGCCAGCAGCCCATCAGGGGGCGTTGACTATGGCTACACCTTC.

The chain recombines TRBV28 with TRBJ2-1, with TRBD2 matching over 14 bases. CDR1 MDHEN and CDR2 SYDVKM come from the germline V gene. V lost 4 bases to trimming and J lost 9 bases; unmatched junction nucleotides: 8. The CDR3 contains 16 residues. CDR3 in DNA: TGTGCCAGCAGTTCTTTTGGGACTAGCGGGGGTGGTGAGCAGTTCTTC. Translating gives CASSSFGTSGGGEQFF.

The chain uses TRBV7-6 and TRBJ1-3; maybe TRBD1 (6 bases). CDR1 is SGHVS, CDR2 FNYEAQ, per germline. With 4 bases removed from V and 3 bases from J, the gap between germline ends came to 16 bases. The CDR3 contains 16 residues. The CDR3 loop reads CASSSPLTGVGNTIYF. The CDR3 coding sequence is TGTGCCAGCAGCTCGCCACTGACAGGTGTTGGAAACACCATATATTTT. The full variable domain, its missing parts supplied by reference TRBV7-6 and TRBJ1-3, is GAGVSQSPRYKVTKRGQDVALRCDPISGHVSLYWYRQALGQGPEFLTYFNYEAQQDKSGLPNDRFSAERPEGSISTLTIQRTEQRDSAMYRCASSSPLTGVGNTIYFGEGSWLTVV.

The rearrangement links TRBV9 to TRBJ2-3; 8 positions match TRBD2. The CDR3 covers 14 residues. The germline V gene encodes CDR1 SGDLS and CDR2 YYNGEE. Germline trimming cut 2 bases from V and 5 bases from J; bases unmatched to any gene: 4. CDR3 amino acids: CASSVGLAGDTQYF. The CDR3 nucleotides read TGTGCCAGCAGCGTCGGACTAGCCGGAGATACGCAGTATTTT.

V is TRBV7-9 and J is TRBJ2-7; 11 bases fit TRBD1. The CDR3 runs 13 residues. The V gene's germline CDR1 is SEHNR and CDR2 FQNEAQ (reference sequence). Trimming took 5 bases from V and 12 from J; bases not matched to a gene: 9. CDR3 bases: TGTGCCAGCAGCCCGCCGGGACAGGGGGAGTTGTACTTC. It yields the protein CASSPPGQGELYF.

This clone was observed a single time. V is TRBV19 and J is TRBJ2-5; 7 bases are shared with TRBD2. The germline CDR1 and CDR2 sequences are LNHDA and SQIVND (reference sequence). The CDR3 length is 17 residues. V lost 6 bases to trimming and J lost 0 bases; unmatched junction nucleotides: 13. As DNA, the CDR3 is TGTGCCAGTAGGAGCCCGCGGGAGCGGGGTAACCAAGAGACCCAGTACTTC. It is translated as CASRSPRERGNQETQYF.

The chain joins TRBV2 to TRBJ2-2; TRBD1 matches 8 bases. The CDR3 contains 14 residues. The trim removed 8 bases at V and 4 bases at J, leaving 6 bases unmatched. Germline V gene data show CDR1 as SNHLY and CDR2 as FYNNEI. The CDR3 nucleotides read TGTGCCAGCTCTGGACAGGGATTCACCGGGGAGCTGTTTTTT. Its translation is CASSGQGFTGELFF.